What follows are 25 T cell receptor beta chains derived from one specimen sequenced in a study of blood T cell repertoires in COVID-19. Method: immunoSEQ multiplex PCR; TCRdb's copy keeps in-frame clones and lacks some. Among a few hundred thousand clones listed, 85% to 90% were seen once. Sequencing was carried out using peripheral blood. Source of these receptors: a human donor in a cohort sampled during active COVID-19.

V is TRBV11-3 and J is TRBJ2-2; D is uncertain. V was pared by 3 bases and J by 10 bases, with 9 bases between. Germline CDR1 is SGHNT and CDR2 is YENEEA. CDR3 length: 12 amino acids. As DNA, the CDR3 is TGTGCCAGCAGCTTCCAGGAAAAGGAGCTGTTTTTT. This sequence encodes CASSFQEKELFF.

The V gene is TRBV10-3, the J gene TRBJ1-1; TRBD1 is a possible D gene (6 bases). V was trimmed by 5 bases and J by 4 bases, leaving 14 bases between them. CDR3 length: 14 amino acids. Looked up from germline, CDR1 is ENHRY and CDR2 is SYGVKD. In DNA form, the CDR3 reads TGTGCCATCAGTATCACAGGGTACGGCACTGAAGCTTTCTTT. Encoded protein: CAISITGYGTEAFF.

This chain connects TRBV7-8 to TRBJ1-1; the D gene is possibly TRBD1 (5 bases). The CDR3 loop spans 18 amino acids. Trimming stripped 0 bases from V and 2 bases from J, with 19 bases between. Germline lookup yields CDR1 SGHVS and CDR2 FQNEAQ. CDR3 coding DNA: TGTGCCAGCAGCTTAGCGTCCTATGGGCGACAGCTAAACACTGAAGCTTTCTTT. Translation: CASSLASYGRQLNTEAFF.

The genes are TRBV6-5 and TRBJ2-7; 9 positions agree with TRBD1. The CDR3 spans 15 residues. Germline V gene lookup returns CDR1 MNHEY and CDR2 SVGAGI. V trimming: 7 bases; J trimming: 2 bases; junction bases outside the gene matches: 9. The CDR3 bases are TGTGCCAGCAATCCACAGGGGGCCACAACCTACGAGCAGTACTTC. It specifies CASNPQGATTYEQYF.

The chain carries TRBV11-2 and TRBJ2-7, with D possibly TRBD2 on 5 matching bases. The CDR3 sequence is 12 residues long. V lost 8 bases and J 7 bases, leaving 15 bases between the germline ends. Per germline, CDR1 SGHAT and CDR2 FQNNGV. CDR3 protein: CASRPGNGEQYF. For the CDR3, the DNA is TGTGCCAGCCGCCCGGGGAATGGTGAGCAGTACTTC.

V is TRBV12-3 or TRBV12-4 and J is TRBJ2-7, with TRBD2 matching 7 bases. The J segment lost 7 bases and the V segment lost 4 bases, leaving 4 bases of the junction unmatched. There are 12 residues in the CDR3. The CDR3 sequence: CASSWWGGEQYF. The CDR3, as DNA: TGTGCCAGCAGTTGGTGGGGGGGTGAGCAGTACTTC.

The genes are TRBV19 and TRBJ2-1; 7 bases fit TRBD1. The germline gives CDR1 LNHDA, CDR2 SQIVND (reference sequence). The CDR3 totals 13 residues. The CDR3 region is CSILRGSYNEQFF. The CDR3 nucleotides are TGTTCGATACTCAGGGGGTCCTACAATGAGCAGTTCTTC.

V gene TRBV4-1 combines with J gene TRBJ2-3, with 9 bases aligning to TRBD1. Losses at the gene ends were 2 bases for V and 2 bases for J; bases not matched to a gene: 11. CDR1 and CDR2 (germline): MGHRA, YSYEKL. There are 18 residues in the CDR3. CDR3: CASSQRLPGQGVTDTQYF. CDR3 in DNA: TGCGCCAGCAGCCAAAGACTACCGGGACAGGGCGTCACAGATACGCAGTATTTT.

The rearrangement uses TRBV28 and TRBJ2-7; tentative D call: TRBD2 (6 bases). Germline V gene lookup returns CDR1 MDHEN and CDR2 SYDVKM. Trimming cost V 5 bases and J 0 bases, with 8 bases left between them. The CDR3 spans 13 residues. The DNA of the CDR3 is TGTGCCAGCAGTCGGGACTCCTCCTACGAGCAGTACTTC. It yields the protein CASSRDSSYEQYF.

The J gene is TRBJ2-6, the V gene TRBV3-1 (or the pseudogene TRBV3-2); D is unresolved. This CDR3 comprises 17 residues. Germline-derived CDR1 and CDR2 are LGHDT and YNNKEL (reference sequence). Trimming took off 1 base at V and 0 bases at J, with 10 bases between the two ends. The CDR3 reads CASSQGESSSGANVLTF. CDR3 DNA sequence: TGTGCCAGCAGCCAAGGAGAGTCATCCTCTGGGGCCAACGTCCTGACTTTC.

This chain uses TRBV7-3 with TRBJ2-6; 8 bases agree with TRBD1. J was trimmed by 0 bases and V by 5 bases; bases with no gene match: 12. The CDR3 loop spans 19 amino acids. The V gene's germline CDR1 is SGHTA and CDR2 FQGTGA. The CDR3 sequence is CASSPRPGTGDSGANVLTF. CDR3 nucleotides: TGTGCCAGCAGCCCACGTCCCGGGACAGGAGACTCTGGGGCCAACGTCCTGACTTTC.

V gene TRBV7-8 combines with J gene TRBJ2-7; a possible D gene is TRBD1 (7 bases). This CDR3 is 16 amino acids long. The germline V gene encodes CDR1 SGHVS and CDR2 FQNEAQ. Trimming took 3 bases from V and 0 from J, leaving 15 bases between them. CDR3 protein: CASSFRGQGVSYEQYF. The CDR3 DNA reads as TGTGCCAGCAGCTTCCGGGGGCAGGGGGTCTCCTACGAGCAGTACTTC.

This chain links TRBV9 with TRBJ2-3; D uncertain. Between the trimmed V and J ends, which lost 0 bases and 3 bases, there was a span of 8 bases. Germline-derived CDR1 and CDR2 are SGDLS and YYNGEE. The CDR3 length is 14 residues. The CDR3 region is CASSVEPRTDTQYF. The DNA of the CDR3 is TGTGCCAGCAGCGTAGAGCCTCGAACAGATACGCAGTATTTT.

The V and J genes are TRBV7-2 and TRBJ1-1; the D gene is possibly TRBD1 (5 bases). Germline CDR1 and CDR2: SGHTA and FQGNSA. CDR3 size: 17 residues. V was cut by 3 bases and J by 1 base, with 18 bases left in between. CDR3: CASSFGRTPAPNTEAFF. The CDR3 DNA sequence: TGTGCCAGCAGCTTCGGGAGGACACCCGCGCCGAACACTGAAGCTTTCTTT.

This chain uses TRBV19 with TRBJ2-1; D unresolved. The CDR3 has 13 amino acids. Germline CDR1 and CDR2: LNHDA and SQIVND (reference sequence). The V gene lost 2 bases and the J gene lost 4 bases, with 6 bases spanning the gap. The DNA for the CDR3 is TGTGCCAGTAGTATACAGGTTTACAATGAGCAGTTCTTC. Protein: CASSIQVYNEQFF.

This clone was detected only once. The chain combines TRBV7-9 with TRBJ1-5, with a possible D match to TRBD1 (6 bases). The CDR3 loop spans 14 amino acids. V gave up 5 bases and J gave up 5 bases, with 13 bases separating them. From germline, CDR1 is SEHNR and CDR2 FQNEAQ (reference sequence). This chain's CDR3 is CASSLTGVDQPQHF. DNA for the CDR3: TGTGCCAGCAGCCTGACAGGAGTGGATCAGCCCCAGCATTTT.

The chain employs TRBV4-1 and TRBJ1-1; 8 bases are shared with TRBD1. The V gene end was trimmed by 0 bases and the J gene end by 10 bases; junction bases not matched to a gene: 13. The CDR3 sequence is 16 residues long. The germline V gene encodes CDR1 MGHRA and CDR2 YSYEKL. CDR3: CASSQEWVEQGARAFF. The CDR3 DNA is TGCGCCAGCAGCCAAGAATGGGTTGAGCAGGGGGCCAGAGCTTTCTTT.

This chain uses TRBV29-1 with TRBJ2-1; TRBD2 matches 10 bases. Trimming at V came to 3 bases and at J to 10 bases, leaving 6 bases not matched to a gene. The CDR3 is 13 residues long. Germline V gene lookup returns CDR1 SQVTM and CDR2 ANQGSEA. CDR3 coding DNA: TGCAGCGTTGAGATTAGCGGGAGGCCCGAGCAGTTCTTC. Its translation: CSVEISGRPEQFF.

The chain has TRBV10-3 and TRBJ2-1; tentative D call: TRBD2 (6 bases). V lost 7 bases, J lost 14 bases, and 12 bases lay in between. This CDR3 region has 10 residues. Germline V gene lookup returns CDR1 ENHRY and CDR2 SYGVKD. CDR3: CAIIIGSEFF. The CDR3 DNA reads as TGTGCCATCATTATCGGGAGTGAGTTCTTC.

The chain couples TRBV6-1 to TRBJ1-5; unclear D gene. The CDR3 consists of 15 residues. Per the germline V gene, CDR1 is MNHNS and CDR2 is SASEGT. V shed 0 bases and J shed 2 bases, with 8 bases lying between them. The CDR3 bases are TGTGCCAGCAGTGAAGCCTTTTATGGCAATCAGCCCCAGCATTTT. Its protein product is CASSEAFYGNQPQHF.

This rearrangement joins TRBV9 to TRBJ2-1; 8 bases agree with TRBD2. Germline assignment: CDR1 SGDLS and CDR2 YYNGEE. The trim removed 0 bases at V and 3 bases at J, leaving 2 bases unmatched. This CDR3 is 15 amino acids long. The CDR3 spells CASSVEAGDYNEQFF. In DNA, the CDR3 is TGTGCCAGCAGCGTAGAAGCGGGAGACTACAATGAGCAGTTCTTC.

The chain uses TRBV18 and TRBJ2-3, with 14 bases aligning to TRBD2. From germline, CDR1 is KGHSH and CDR2 LQKENI. V shed 6 bases, J shed 5 bases, and the junction held 7 bases outside the gene matches. The length of the CDR3 is 16 residues. The CDR3 loop is CASSPRLAGGRDTQYF. Written as DNA, the CDR3 is TGTGCCAGCTCCCCAAGACTAGCGGGAGGGCGAGATACGCAGTATTTT. Based on the CDR3 plus reference TRBV18 and TRBJ2-3, the full variable domain is NAGVMQNPRHLVRRRGQEARLRCSPMKGHSHVYWYRQLPEEGLKFMVYLQKENIIDESGMPKERFSAEFPKEGPSILRIQQVVRGDSAAYFCASSPRLAGGRDTQYFGPGTRLTVL.

This clone was detected only a few times. The chain employs TRBV5-1 and TRBJ1-1; D is perhaps TRBD1 (5 bases). The V gene lost 4 bases and the J gene lost 7 bases, with 8 bases spanning the gap. CDR3 length: 11 amino acids. CDR1 and CDR2 (germline): SGHRS, YFSETQ. The CDR3 bases are TGCGCCAGCAGCGGGGCGCATGAAGCTTTCTTT. Its protein is CASSGAHEAFF.

This clone was seen just once. The V and J genes are TRBV9 and TRBJ2-5, with 11 bases aligning to TRBD2. CDR3 size: 18 residues. CDR1 is SGDLS, CDR2 YYNGEE, per germline. J was trimmed by 2 bases and V by 4 bases; bases with no gene match: 13. The CDR3 DNA follows: TGTGCCAGCAGCCCCCGACTTATAGCGGGAGGGAGTCAAGAGACCCAGTACTTC. Protein product: CASSPRLIAGGSQETQYF.

The V and J genes are TRBV30 and TRBJ1-1; D is ambiguous. CDR1 and CDR2 (germline): GTSNPN, SVGIG (reference sequence). Trimming stripped 1 base from V and 5 bases from J, with 11 bases between. The CDR3 is made up of 13 amino acids. CDR3 sequence: CAWSDGLTTEAFF. In DNA, the CDR3 is TGTGCCTGGAGTGATGGGCTCACGACTGAAGCTTTCTTT. Full variable domain (remainder filled in from reference TRBV30 and TRBJ1-1): SQTIHQWPATLVQPVGSPLSLECTVEGTSNPNLYWYRQAAGRGLQLLFYSVGIGQISSEVPQNLSASRPQDRQFILSSKKLLLSDSGFYLCAWSDGLTTEAFFGQGTRLTVV.